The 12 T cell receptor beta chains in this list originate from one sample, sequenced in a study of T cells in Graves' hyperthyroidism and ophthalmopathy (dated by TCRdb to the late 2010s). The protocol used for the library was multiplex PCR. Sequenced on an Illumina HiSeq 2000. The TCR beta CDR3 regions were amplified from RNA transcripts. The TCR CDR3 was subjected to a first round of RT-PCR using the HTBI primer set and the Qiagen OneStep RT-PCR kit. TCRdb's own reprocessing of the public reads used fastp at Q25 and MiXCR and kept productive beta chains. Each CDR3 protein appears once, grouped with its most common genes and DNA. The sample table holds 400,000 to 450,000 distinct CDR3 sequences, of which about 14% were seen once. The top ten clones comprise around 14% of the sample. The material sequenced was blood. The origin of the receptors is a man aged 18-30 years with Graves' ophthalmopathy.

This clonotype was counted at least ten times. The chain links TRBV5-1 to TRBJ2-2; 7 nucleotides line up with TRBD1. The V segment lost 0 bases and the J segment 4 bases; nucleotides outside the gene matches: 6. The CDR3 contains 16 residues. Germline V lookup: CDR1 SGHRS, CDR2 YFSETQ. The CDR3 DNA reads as TGCGCCAGCAGCTTGGTGACAGGGATGGTCACCGGGGAGCTGTTTTTT. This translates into CASSLVTGMVTGELFF.

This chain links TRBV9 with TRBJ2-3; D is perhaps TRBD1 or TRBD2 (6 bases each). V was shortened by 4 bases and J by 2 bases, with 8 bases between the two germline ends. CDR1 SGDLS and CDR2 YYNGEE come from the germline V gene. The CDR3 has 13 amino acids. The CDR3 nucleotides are TGTGCCAGCAGCAGGGGGGCCACAGATACGCAGTATTTT. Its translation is CASSRGATDTQYF.

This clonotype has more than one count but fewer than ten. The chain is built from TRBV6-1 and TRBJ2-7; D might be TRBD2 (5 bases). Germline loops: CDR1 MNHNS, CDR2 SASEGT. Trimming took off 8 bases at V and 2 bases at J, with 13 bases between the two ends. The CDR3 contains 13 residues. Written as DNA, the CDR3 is TGTGCCAGCGCGGGTGTGTCTACCTACGAGCAGTACTTC. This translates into CASAGVSTYEQYF.

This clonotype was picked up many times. The DNA of the CDR3 is TGTGCCAGCAGCACTCCGGGGAGCTCCTACGAGCAGTACTTC. Encoded protein: CASSTPGSSYEQYF. This chain joins TRBV7-9 and TRBJ2-7; D is possibly TRBD2 (5 bases). The CDR3 consists of 14 residues. Germline V CDR1 and CDR2: SEHNR, FQNEAQ (reference sequence). The V end lost 5 bases, the J end lost 0 bases, and 11 bases lay between the germline ends.

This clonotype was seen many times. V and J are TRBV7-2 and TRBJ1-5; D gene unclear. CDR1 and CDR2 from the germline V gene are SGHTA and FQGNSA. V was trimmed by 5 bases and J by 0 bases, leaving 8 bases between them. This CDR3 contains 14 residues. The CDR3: CASSQDYSNQPQHF. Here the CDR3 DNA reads TGTGCCAGCAGCCAGGATTATAGCAATCAGCCCCAGCATTTT. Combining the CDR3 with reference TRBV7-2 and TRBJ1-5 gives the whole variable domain GAGVSQSPSNKVTEKGKDVELRCDPISGHTALYWYRQSLGQGLEFLIYFQGNSAPDKSGLPSDRFSAERTGGSVSTLTIQRTQQEDSAVYLCASSQDYSNQPQHFGDGTRLSIL.

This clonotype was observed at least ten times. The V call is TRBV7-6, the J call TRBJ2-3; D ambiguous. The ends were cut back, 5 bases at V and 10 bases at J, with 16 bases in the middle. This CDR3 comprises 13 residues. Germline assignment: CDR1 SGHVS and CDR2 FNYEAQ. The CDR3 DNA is TGTGCCAGCAGCCAATCTGGGTTTCCATCGCAGTATTTT. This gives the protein CASSQSGFPSQYF.

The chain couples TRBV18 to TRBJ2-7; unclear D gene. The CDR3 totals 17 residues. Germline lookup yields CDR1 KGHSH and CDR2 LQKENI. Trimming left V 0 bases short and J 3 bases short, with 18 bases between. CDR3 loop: CASSPPLTVARGYEQYF. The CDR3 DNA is TGTGCCAGCTCACCACCTTTGACGGTGGCGCGCGGCTACGAGCAGTACTTC.

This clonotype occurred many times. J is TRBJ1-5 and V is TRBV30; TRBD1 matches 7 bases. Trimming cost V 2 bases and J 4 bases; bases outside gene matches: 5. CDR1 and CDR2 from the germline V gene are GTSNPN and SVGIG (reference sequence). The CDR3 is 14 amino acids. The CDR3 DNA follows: TGTGCCTGGAGTTTATCCAGGGGGAATCAGCCCCAGCATTTT. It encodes CAWSLSRGNQPQHF.

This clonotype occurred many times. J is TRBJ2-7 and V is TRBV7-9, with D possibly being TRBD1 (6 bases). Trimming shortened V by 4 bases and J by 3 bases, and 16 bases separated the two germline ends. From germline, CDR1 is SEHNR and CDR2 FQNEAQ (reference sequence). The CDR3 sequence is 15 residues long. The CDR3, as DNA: TGTGCCAGCAGCTACAGGGTCAATTCGGGCTACGAGCAGTACTTC. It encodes CASSYRVNSGYEQYF.

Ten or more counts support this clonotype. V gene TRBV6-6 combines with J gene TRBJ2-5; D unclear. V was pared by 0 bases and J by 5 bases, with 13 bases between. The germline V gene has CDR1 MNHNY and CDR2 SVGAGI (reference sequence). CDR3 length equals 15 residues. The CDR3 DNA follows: TGTGCCAGCAGTTACTCGACTCCAAATCCGGAGACCCAGTACTTC. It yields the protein CASSYSTPNPETQYF.

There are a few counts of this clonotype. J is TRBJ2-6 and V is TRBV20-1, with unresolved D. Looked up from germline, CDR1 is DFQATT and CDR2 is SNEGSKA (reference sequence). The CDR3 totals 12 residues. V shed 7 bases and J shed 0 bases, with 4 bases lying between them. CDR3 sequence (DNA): TGCAGTGGAAGCTCTGGGGCCAACGTCCTGACTTTC. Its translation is CSGSSGANVLTF.

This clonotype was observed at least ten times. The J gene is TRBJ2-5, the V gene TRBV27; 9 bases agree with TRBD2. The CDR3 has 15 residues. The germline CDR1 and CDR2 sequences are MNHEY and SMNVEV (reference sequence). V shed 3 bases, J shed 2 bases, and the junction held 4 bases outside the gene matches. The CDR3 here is CASSLRREGQETQYF. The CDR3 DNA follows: TGTGCCAGCAGTTTGCGGCGGGAGGGGCAAGAGACCCAGTACTTC.